This is a list of T cell receptor beta chains from one sample in a study of T cell responses to AZD1222 COVID-19 vaccine. Some clones are missing from TCRdb's copy, which holds only in-frame ones; the method was immunoSEQ multiplex PCR. The sample lists 130,000 or so clones, approximately 94% occurring once. This specimen consisted of peripheral blood, obtained on day 0 of AZD1222 vaccination. The receptors were gathered from an adult in good health. Both conserved end residues are trimmed from each CDR3. The size of a clone is reported for some rows only, either as once, few or many, or as a class for expanded clones.

size	V	J	CDR3
.	TRBV4-2	TRBJ2-7	ASSQGLGVEQY
.	TRBV15	TRBJ1-2	ATSLDRLNGYT
.	TRBV7-2	TRBJ1-1	ASSLSQLGTEAF
.	TRBV9	TRBJ2-3	ASSAPGREETDTQY
.	TRBV18	TRBJ1-2	ASSPPTVGYGYT
.	TRBV6-5	TRBJ2-3	ASSYMGPPTDTQY
.	TRBV7-2	TRBJ1-2	ASSPPRPVSSGGNYVYT
.	TRBV6-6	TRBJ1-2	ASSSPGTEESGYT
.	TRBV6-2/TRBV6-3	TRBJ1-5	ASSYPRDSGNQPQH
.	TRBV19	TRBJ2-3	ASSKTRTSGTSTDTQY
.	TRBV7-3	TRBJ2-1	ASSSRSLAGDYGEQF
.	TRBV5-1	TRBJ2-1	ASSLVPGTGSNEQF
.	TRBV12-3/TRBV12-4	TRBJ2-2	ASSSSGTGELF
.	TRBV7-6	TRBJ1-2	ASSLAPTGASGYT
.	TRBV6-5	TRBJ1-2	ASTQGAGYT
.	TRBV5-1	TRBJ1-1	ASSLVGTMNTEAF
.	TRBV29-1	TRBJ1-1	SVEMGAGNTEAF
.	TRBV5-1	TRBJ1-5	ASSVTSGVGQPQH
.	TRBV28	TRBJ1-2	ASSFPGTGNYGYT
.	TRBV7-2	TRBJ2-1	ASSLVAGPYNEQF
.	TRBV5-1	TRBJ2-5	ASSLDQETQY
.	TRBV6-5	TRBJ2-3	ASSPAARTDTQY
.	TRBV18	TRBJ1-5	ASSGDSSNQPQH
.	TRBV30	TRBJ1-2	AWRITYYSNYGYT
.	TRBV27	TRBJ2-1	ASSADRGYNEQF
.	TRBV18	TRBJ2-1	ASSPPGLGGNEQF
few	TRBV7-9	TRBJ1-6	ASSLGGTTSAPLH
.	TRBV7-2	TRBJ1-1	ASSRGVNTEAF
.	TRBV7-9	TRBJ2-7	ASSLGDRGFYEQY
.	TRBV5-8	TRBJ1-5	ASSPGPNQPQH
.	TRBV11-1	TRBJ2-4	ASSPNEREGKNIQY
.	TRBV14	TRBJ2-1	ASSQERVPGASVDNEQF
.	TRBV3-1/TRBV3-2	TRBJ1-2	ASSQERGGDYGYT
.	TRBV4-1	TRBJ1-2	ASSQEPVPRSVYGYT
once	TRBV9	TRBJ1-2	ASAQGNYGYT
.	TRBV5-5	TRBJ1-2	ASSLVQSTNYGYT
.	TRBV27	TRBJ1-1	ASSLIWPNTEAF
.	TRBV2	TRBJ2-2	ASSVREPFTGELF
once	TRBV25-1	TRBJ1-3	ASSESTGVGNTIY
.	TRBV11-2	TRBJ2-5	ASSGGTSGRAEAQY
.	TRBV5-4	TRBJ1-2	ASSLAGTGTYGYT
.	TRBV5-1	TRBJ1-5	ASSPMPQGANQPQH
.	TRBV5-4	TRBJ1-5	ASSALPQDQPQH